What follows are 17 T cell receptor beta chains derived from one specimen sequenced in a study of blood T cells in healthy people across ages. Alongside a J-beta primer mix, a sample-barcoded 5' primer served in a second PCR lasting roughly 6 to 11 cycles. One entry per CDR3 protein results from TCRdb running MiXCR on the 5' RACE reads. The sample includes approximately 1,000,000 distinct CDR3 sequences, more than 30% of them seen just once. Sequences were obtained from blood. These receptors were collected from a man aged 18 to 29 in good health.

CDR3 amino acids: CASSQSRTSRDTEAFF. In DNA form, the CDR3 reads TGCGCCAGCAGCCAATCCCGGACGTCCCGAGACACTGAAGCTTTCTTT. The J gene is TRBJ1-1, the V gene TRBV4-3; D remains unclear. Per the germline V gene, CDR1 is LGHNA and CDR2 is YSLEER. V lost 2 bases and J lost 3, with 16 bases in between. There are 16 residues in the CDR3.

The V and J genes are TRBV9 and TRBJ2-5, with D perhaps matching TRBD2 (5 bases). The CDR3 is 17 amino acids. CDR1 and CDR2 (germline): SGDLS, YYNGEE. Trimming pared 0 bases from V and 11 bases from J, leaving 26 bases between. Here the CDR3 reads CASSVGVRIRGYNEQYF. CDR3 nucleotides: TGTGCCAGCAGCGTAGGGGTTAGAATCCGGGGATACAATGAGCAGTACTTC.

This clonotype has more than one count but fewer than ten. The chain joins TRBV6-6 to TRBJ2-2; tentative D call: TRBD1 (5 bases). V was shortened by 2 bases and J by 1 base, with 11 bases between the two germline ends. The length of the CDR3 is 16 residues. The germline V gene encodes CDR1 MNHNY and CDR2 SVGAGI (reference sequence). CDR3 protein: CASSYPITGNTGELFF. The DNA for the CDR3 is TGTGCCAGCAGTTACCCCATCACAGGGAACACCGGGGAGCTGTTTTTT.

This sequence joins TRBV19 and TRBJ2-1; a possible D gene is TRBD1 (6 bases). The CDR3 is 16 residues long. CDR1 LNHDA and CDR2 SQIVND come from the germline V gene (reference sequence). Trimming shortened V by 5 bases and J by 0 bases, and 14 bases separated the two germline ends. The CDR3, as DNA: TGTGCCAGTAGTGACAGGCCTCATAGCTCCTACAATGAGCAGTTCTTC. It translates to CASSDRPHSSYNEQFF.

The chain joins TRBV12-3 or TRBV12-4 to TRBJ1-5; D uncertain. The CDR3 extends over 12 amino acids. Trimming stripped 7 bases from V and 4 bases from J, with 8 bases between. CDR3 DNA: TGTGCCAGCACCCCAGGAAATCAGCCCCAGCATTTT. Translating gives CASTPGNQPQHF.

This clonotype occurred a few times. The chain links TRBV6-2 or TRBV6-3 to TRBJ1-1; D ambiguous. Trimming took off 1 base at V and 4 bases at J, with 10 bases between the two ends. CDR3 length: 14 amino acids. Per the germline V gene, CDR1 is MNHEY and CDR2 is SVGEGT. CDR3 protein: CASSYFGLSTEAFF. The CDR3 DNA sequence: TGTGCCAGCAGTTACTTTGGACTGAGCACTGAAGCTTTCTTT.

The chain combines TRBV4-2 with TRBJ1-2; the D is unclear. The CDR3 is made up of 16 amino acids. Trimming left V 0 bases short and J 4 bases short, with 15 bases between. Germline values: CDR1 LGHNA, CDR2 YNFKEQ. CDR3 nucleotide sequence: TGTGCCAGCAGCCAAGACCCCAAAGTCCCGGGCTATGGCTACACCTTC. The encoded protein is CASSQDPKVPGYGYTF.

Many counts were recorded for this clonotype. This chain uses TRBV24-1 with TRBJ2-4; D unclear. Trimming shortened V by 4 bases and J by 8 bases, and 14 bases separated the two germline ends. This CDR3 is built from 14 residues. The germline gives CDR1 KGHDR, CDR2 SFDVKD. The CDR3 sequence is CATSDPNRGDIQYF. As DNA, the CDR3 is TGTGCCACCAGTGACCCCAACAGAGGAGACATTCAGTACTTC.

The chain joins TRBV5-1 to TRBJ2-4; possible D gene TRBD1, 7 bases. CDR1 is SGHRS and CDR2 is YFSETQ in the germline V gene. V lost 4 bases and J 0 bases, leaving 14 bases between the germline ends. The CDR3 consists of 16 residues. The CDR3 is CASSGGTAVAKNIQYF. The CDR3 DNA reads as TGCGCCAGCAGCGGAGGGACAGCTGTAGCCAAAAACATTCAGTACTTC.

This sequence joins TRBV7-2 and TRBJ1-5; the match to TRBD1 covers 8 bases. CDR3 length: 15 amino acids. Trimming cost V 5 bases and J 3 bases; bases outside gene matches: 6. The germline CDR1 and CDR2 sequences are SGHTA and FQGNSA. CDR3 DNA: TGTGCCAGCAGCGTGACAGGGGTGAACAATCAGCCCCAGCATTTT. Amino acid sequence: CASSVTGVNNQPQHF.

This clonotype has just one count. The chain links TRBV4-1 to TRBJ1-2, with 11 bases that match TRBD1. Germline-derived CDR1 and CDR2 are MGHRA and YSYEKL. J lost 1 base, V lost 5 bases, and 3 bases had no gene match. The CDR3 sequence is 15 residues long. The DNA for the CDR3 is TGCGCCAGCAGCGAGGGACAGGGGGGTAACTATGGCTACACCTTC. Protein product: CASSEGQGGNYGYTF.

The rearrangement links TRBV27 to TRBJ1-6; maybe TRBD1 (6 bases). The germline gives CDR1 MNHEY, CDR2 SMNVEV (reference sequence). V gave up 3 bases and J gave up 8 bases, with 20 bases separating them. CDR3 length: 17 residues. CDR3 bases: TGTGCCAGCAGTTTCAAGGCAGGGGCTTTACTTTATTCACCCCTCCACTTT. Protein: CASSFKAGALLYSPLHF.

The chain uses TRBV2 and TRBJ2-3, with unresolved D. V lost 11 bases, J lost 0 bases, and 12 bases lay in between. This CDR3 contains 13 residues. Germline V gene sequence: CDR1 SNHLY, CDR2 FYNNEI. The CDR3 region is CACKAVSTDTQYF. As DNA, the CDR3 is TGTGCCTGCAAGGCGGTAAGCACAGATACGCAGTATTTT.

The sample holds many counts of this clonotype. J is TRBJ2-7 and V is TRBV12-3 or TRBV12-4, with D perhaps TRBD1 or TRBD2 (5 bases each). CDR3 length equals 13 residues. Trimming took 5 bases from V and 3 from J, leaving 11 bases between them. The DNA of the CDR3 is TGTGCCAGCAGTAGCGGACAAAACTACGAGCAGTACTTC. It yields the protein CASSSGQNYEQYF.

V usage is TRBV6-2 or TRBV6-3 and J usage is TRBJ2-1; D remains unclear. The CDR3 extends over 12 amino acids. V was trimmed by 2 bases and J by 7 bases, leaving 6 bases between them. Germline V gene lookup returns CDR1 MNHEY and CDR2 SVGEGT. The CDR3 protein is CASSYTANEQFF. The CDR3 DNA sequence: TGTGCCAGCAGTTACACAGCTAATGAGCAGTTCTTC.

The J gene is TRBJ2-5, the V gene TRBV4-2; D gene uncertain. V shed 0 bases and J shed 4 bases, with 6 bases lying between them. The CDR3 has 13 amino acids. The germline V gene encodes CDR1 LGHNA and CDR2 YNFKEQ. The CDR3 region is CASSQDGRETQYF. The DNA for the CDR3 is TGTGCCAGCAGCCAAGATGGTCGAGAGACCCAGTACTTC.

The CDR3 coding sequence is TGCAGTGCTAGAGATGGGGCAGGGGGAACCTACGAGCAGTACTTC. It is translated as CSARDGAGGTYEQYF. This chain uses TRBV20-1 with TRBJ2-7; 7 bases match TRBD1. V lost 0 bases and J lost 2; bases outside the gene matches: 7. This CDR3 is 15 amino acids long. Germline CDR1 reads DFQATT; CDR2 reads SNEGSKA (reference sequence).